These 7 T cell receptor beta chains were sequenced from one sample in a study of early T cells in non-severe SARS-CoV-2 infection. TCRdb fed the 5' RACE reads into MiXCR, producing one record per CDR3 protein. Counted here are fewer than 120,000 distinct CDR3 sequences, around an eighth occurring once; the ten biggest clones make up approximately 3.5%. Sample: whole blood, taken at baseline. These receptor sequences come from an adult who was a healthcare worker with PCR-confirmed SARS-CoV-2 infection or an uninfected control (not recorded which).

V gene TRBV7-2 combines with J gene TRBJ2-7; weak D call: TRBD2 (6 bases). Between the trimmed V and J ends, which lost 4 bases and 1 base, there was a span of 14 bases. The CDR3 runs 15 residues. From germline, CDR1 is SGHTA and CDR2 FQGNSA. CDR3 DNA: TGTGCCAGCAGCTCGGGACTCCGGCGGTCCTACGAGCAGTACTTC. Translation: CASSSGLRRSYEQYF.

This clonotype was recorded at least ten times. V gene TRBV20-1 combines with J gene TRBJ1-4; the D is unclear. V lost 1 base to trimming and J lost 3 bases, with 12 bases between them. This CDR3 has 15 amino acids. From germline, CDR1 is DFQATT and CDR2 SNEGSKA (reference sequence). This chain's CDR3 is CSARVIEASNEKLFF. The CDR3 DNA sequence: TGCAGTGCTAGAGTAATCGAGGCCTCTAATGAAAAACTGTTTTTT.

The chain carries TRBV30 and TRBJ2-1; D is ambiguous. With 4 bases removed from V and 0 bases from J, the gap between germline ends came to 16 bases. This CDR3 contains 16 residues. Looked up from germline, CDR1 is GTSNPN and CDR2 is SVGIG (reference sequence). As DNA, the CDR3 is TGTGCCTGGATCCCCAAGGGCAGACTCTCCTACAATGAGCAGTTCTTC. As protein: CAWIPKGRLSYNEQFF.

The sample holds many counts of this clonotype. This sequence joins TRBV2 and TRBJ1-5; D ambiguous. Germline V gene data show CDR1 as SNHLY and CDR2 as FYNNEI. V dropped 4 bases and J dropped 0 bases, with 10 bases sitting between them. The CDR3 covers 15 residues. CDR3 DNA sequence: TGTGCCAGCAGTGTGTCGGAGTATAGCAATCAGCCCCAGCATTTT. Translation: CASSVSEYSNQPQHF.

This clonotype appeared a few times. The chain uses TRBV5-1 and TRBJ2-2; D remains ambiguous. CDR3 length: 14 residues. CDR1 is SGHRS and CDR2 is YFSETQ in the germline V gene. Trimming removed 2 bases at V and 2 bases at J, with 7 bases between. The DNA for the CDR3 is TGCGCCAGCAGCTTTGACTCAAACACCGGGGAGCTGTTTTTT. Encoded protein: CASSFDSNTGELFF. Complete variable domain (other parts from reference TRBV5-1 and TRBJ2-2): KAGVTQTPRYLIKTRGQQVTLSCSPISGHRSVSWYQQTPGQGLQFLFEYFSETQRNKGNFPGRFSGRQFSNSRSEMNVSTLELGDSALYLCASSFDSNTGELFFGEGSRLTVL.

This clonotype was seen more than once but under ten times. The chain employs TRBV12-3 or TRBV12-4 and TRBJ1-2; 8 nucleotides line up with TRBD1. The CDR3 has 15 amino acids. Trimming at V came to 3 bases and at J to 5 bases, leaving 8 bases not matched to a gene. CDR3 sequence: CASSFTQGAQYGYTF. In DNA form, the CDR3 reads TGTGCCAGCAGTTTTACGCAGGGGGCGCAGTATGGCTACACCTTC.

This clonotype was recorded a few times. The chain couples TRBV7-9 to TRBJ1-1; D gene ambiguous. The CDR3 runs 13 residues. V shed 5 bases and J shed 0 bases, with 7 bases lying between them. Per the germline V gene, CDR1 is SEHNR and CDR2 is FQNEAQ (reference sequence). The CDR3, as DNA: TGTGCCAGCAGCCCCGCGGTGAACACTGAAGCTTTCTTT. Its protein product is CASSPAVNTEAFF.